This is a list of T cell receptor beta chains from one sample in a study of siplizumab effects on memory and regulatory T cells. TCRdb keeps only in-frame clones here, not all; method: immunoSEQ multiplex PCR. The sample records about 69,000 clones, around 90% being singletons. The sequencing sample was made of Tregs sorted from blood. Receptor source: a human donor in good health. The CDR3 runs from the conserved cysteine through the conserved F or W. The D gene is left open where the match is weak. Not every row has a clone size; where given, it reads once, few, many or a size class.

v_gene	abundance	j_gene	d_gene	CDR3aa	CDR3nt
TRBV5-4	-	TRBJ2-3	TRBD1	CASSQGQGARRSDTQYF	TGTGCCAGCAGCCAGGGACAGGGGGCACGAAGGTCAGATACGCAGTATTTT
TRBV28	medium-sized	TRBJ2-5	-	CASSSGFEETQYF	TGTGCCAGCAGTTCGGGGTTTGAAGAGACCCAGTACTTC
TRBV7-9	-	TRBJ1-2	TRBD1	CASSPGQGSGYTF	TGTGCCAGCAGCCCCGGACAGGGGAGCGGCTACACCTTC
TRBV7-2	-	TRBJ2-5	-	CASSLLRQVQETQYF	TGTGCCAGCAGCTTACTCCGACAGGTCCAAGAGACCCAGTACTTC
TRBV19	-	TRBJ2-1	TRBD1	CASSIDSDRVRFF	TGTGCCAGTAGTATAGATTCGGACAGGGTGAGGTTCTTC
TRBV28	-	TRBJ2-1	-	CASNPQRNMNNEQFF	TGTGCCAGCAATCCCCAGAGAAATATGAACAATGAGCAGTTCTTC
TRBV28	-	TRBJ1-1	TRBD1	CASSSTRGRRTEAFF	TGTGCCAGCAGTTCGACCAGGGGGCGCAGGACTGAAGCTTTCTTT
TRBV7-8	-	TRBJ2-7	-	CASSSRTAVGEQYF	TGTGCCAGCAGCTCGCGGACTGCCGTGGGTGAGCAGTACTTC
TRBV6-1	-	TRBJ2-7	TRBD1	CASSAGGTGVSEQYF	TGTGCCAGCAGTGCGGGGGGGACAGGGGTTTCCGAGCAGTACTTC
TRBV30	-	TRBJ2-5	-	CAWSNRQETQYF	TGTGCCTGGAGTAACAGGCAAGAGACCCAGTACTTC
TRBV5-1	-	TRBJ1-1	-	CASKLNRLNTEAFF	TGCGCCAGCAAGTTAAACAGGCTGAACACTGAAGCTTTCTTT